One sample yielded the 30 T cell receptor beta chains listed below, sequenced in a study of technical replicates of blood from a few donors. Assay: immunoSEQ multiplex PCR; the TCRdb copy retains only in-frame clones and omits some. The sample contains roughly 80,000 clones, 75% to 90% of which appear only once. Source material: T cells isolated from PBMCs. All receptors come from a human donor in good health.

This clone came up a few times. This rearrangement joins TRBV2 to TRBJ2-2; D may be TRBD1 (5 bases). V was shortened by 3 bases and J by 9 bases, with 17 bases between the two germline ends. The CDR3 is 15 amino acids. Germline loops: CDR1 SNHLY, CDR2 FYNNEI. The CDR3 sequence: CASSELWGVSRELFF. DNA for the CDR3: TGTGCCAGCAGTGAGTTATGGGGCGTTAGCCGGGAGCTGTTTTTT.

The chain joins TRBV6-6 to TRBJ2-1; D might be TRBD2 (5 bases). The CDR3 consists of 13 residues. With 8 bases removed from V and 7 bases from J, the gap between germline ends came to 15 bases. From germline, CDR1 is MNHNY and CDR2 SVGAGI (reference sequence). CDR3 loop: CASREVSGNEQFF. Written as DNA, the CDR3 is TGTGCCAGCCGGGAAGTCTCGGGAAATGAGCAGTTCTTC.

The V call is TRBV7-8, the J call TRBJ2-7, with D possibly TRBD1 on 5 matching bases. Germline V gives CDR1 SGHVS, CDR2 FQNEAQ. V was shortened by 8 bases and J by 2 bases, with 13 bases between the two germline ends. This CDR3 contains 13 residues. The CDR3 is CASLTANPYEQYF. As DNA, the CDR3 is TGTGCCAGCTTGACAGCGAATCCCTACGAGCAGTACTTC.

The chain carries TRBV15 and TRBJ1-5, with a weak D call TRBD1 (6 bases). This CDR3 is 17 amino acids long. V lost 0 bases, J lost 3 bases, and 15 bases lay in between. Germline loops: CDR1 LNHNV, CDR2 YYDKDF (reference sequence). The CDR3 DNA reads TGTGCCACCAGCAGAGATAGGACAGCTTATACCAATCAGCCCCAGCATTTT. Its protein product is CATSRDRTAYTNQPQHF.

The count of this clone is one. The chain recombines TRBV2 with TRBJ1-5, with TRBD1 matching over 10 bases. V shed 6 bases, J shed 2 bases, and the junction held 10 bases outside the gene matches. Germline V gene sequence: CDR1 SNHLY, CDR2 FYNNEI. The CDR3 extends over 17 amino acids. The CDR3, as DNA: TGTGCCAGCAGCCGTCTGACAGGGGGCTTCGGCAATCAGCCCCAGCATTTT. Translated, it gives CASSRLTGGFGNQPQHF. Variable domain in full (rest from reference TRBV2 and TRBJ1-5): EPEVTQTPSHQVTQMGQEVILRCVPISNHLYFYWYRQILGQKVEFLVSFYNNEISEKSEIFDDQFSVERPDGSNFTLKIRSTKLEDSAMYFCASSRLTGGFGNQPQHFGDGTRLSIL.

This clone showed up just once. V and J are TRBV7-3 and TRBJ2-1; D is possibly TRBD2 (7 bases). The V gene lost 2 bases and the J gene lost 8 bases, with 10 bases spanning the gap. The germline V gene has CDR1 SGHTA and CDR2 FQGTGA. The CDR3 runs 13 residues. The CDR3 DNA reads as TGTGCCAGCAGCTTAGGGGGGGCCTATGAGCAGTTCTTC. It codes for CASSLGGAYEQFF. Based on the CDR3 plus reference TRBV7-3 and TRBJ2-1, the full variable domain is GAGVSQTPSNKVTEKGKYVELRCDPISGHTALYWYRQSLGQGPEFLIYFQGTGAADDSGLPNDRFFAVRPEGSVSTLKIQRTERGDSAVYLCASSLGGAYEQFFGPGTRLTVL.

The rearrangement uses TRBV30 and TRBJ2-1, with a weak D call TRBD2 (5 bases). Germline values: CDR1 GTSNPN, CDR2 SVGIG (reference sequence). The CDR3 spans 12 residues. Trimming cost V 4 bases and J 6 bases, with 10 bases left between them. The CDR3 nucleotides read TGTGCCTGGACGGCACTAGGCAATGAGCAGTTCTTC. Translating it yields CAWTALGNEQFF. Supplemented by reference TRBV30 and TRBJ2-1, the full variable domain reads SQTIHQWPATLVQPVGSPLSLECTVEGTSNPNLYWYRQAAGRGLQLLFYSVGIGQISSEVPQNLSASRPQDRQFILSSKKLLLSDSGFYLCAWTALGNEQFFGPGTRLTVL.

The rearrangement uses TRBV7-8 and TRBJ2-7, with 7 bases lining up with TRBD2. Germline assignment: CDR1 SGHVS and CDR2 FQNEAQ. CDR3 length equals 16 residues. The J segment lost 7 bases and the V segment lost 1 base, leaving 13 bases of the junction unmatched. The CDR3 nucleotides read TGTGCCAGCAGCTTAGGGGCGGGAGAACATACGGGGGAGCAGTACTTC. It translates to CASSLGAGEHTGEQYF.

The chain has TRBV4-1 and TRBJ2-3; 9 bases fit TRBD2. Looked up from germline, CDR1 is MGHRA and CDR2 is YSYEKL. CDR3 size: 20 residues. The ends lost 2 bases at V and 3 bases at J; junction bases unmatched: 18. Written as DNA, the CDR3 is TGCGCCAGCAGCCAATTGGGGCTCGGGATTAGCGGGAGTCGGACAGATACGCAGTATTTT. This sequence encodes CASSQLGLGISGSRTDTQYF.

The chain has TRBV5-4 and TRBJ2-1; TRBD2 matches 11 bases. Trimming at V came to 5 bases and at J to 8 bases, leaving 9 bases not matched to a gene. The CDR3 consists of 15 residues. Germline V lookup: CDR1 SGHNT, CDR2 YYREEE (reference sequence). The CDR3 loop reads CASSQKLAGADEQFF. CDR3 DNA: TGTGCCAGCAGTCAAAAACTAGCGGGGGCGGATGAGCAGTTCTTC.

This chain connects TRBV2 to TRBJ2-7, with D maybe TRBD2 (5 bases). The CDR3 contains 12 residues. Germline values: CDR1 SNHLY, CDR2 FYNNEI. V was shortened by 4 bases and J by 2 bases, with 6 bases between the two germline ends. The CDR3 reads CASSGLTYEQYF. CDR3 coding DNA: TGTGCCAGCAGTGGACTAACCTACGAGCAGTACTTC.

This sequence joins TRBV5-6 and TRBJ1-5; D unclear. Trimming took off 0 bases at V and 6 bases at J, with 4 bases between the two ends. The CDR3 is 12 amino acids. The germline CDR1 and CDR2 sequences are SGHDT and YYEEEE. The CDR3 DNA reads as TGTGCCAGCAGCTTGGGGAGTCAGCCCCAGCATTTT. Translated, it gives CASSLGSQPQHF.

The chain uses TRBV27 and TRBJ1-3, with 10 bases that match TRBD1. Germline V gene data show CDR1 as MNHEY and CDR2 as SMNVEV (reference sequence). The CDR3 is 14 residues long. V lost 9 bases to trimming and J lost 4 bases; unmatched junction nucleotides: 6. CDR3 region: CASRQGAGGNTIYF. The CDR3 nucleotides are TGTGCCAGTAGACAGGGGGCGGGCGGAAACACCATATATTTT.

V usage is TRBV7-8 and J usage is TRBJ2-7; no firm D call. Germline V gives CDR1 SGHVS, CDR2 FQNEAQ. The CDR3 runs 12 residues. Trimming took 2 bases from V and 7 from J, leaving 9 bases between them. The chain's CDR3 is CASSLTLGEQYF. The CDR3 nucleotides are TGTGCCAGCAGCTTAACCCTCGGGGAGCAGTACTTC.

The chain joins TRBV5-8 to TRBJ2-7, with unresolved D. Trimming took 2 bases from V and 0 from J, leaving 9 bases between them. Germline V gene lookup returns CDR1 SGHTS and CDR2 YDEGEE. The CDR3 is 14 residues long. CDR3 sequence (DNA): TGTGCCAGCAGCTTCATCACGGTCTCCTACGAGCAGTACTTC. It codes for CASSFITVSYEQYF.

This chain uses TRBV5-5 with TRBJ2-2; 8 nucleotides match TRBD2. The CDR3 loop spans 15 amino acids. After removal of 0 bases from V and 5 bases from J, the junction contained 3 bases not matched to a gene. Germline CDR1 and CDR2: SGHKS and YYEKEE (reference sequence). CDR3 sequence: CASSLASSGTGELFF. CDR3 DNA sequence: TGTGCCAGCAGCTTGGCGTCTAGCGGGACCGGGGAGCTGTTTTTT.

The V gene is TRBV29-1, the J gene TRBJ2-7; a weak D match, TRBD2 (7 bases). The length of the CDR3 is 13 residues. Looked up from germline, CDR1 is SQVTM and CDR2 is ANQGSEA. Trimming cost V 7 bases and J 3 bases, with 16 bases left between them. CDR3 sequence (DNA): TGCAGCGCGAGGGGGGGGAAGGGCTACGAGCAGTACTTC. As protein: CSARGGKGYEQYF.

The genes are TRBV2 and TRBJ1-1, with TRBD1 as a possible D gene (6 bases). The CDR3 totals 11 residues. Germline V gene data show CDR1 as SNHLY and CDR2 as FYNNEI. V was clipped by 7 bases and J by 10 bases, with 13 bases between them. The CDR3, as DNA: TGTGCCAGCAATGGCCTCAGGGGAGCTTTCTTT. It encodes CASNGLRGAFF.

The V call is TRBV5-8, the J call TRBJ2-7, with TRBD1 matching over 7 bases. This CDR3 is 15 amino acids long. Trimming cost V 1 base and J 2 bases; bases outside gene matches: 6. Germline CDR1 reads SGHTS; CDR2 reads YDEGEE. The CDR3 protein is CASSLKGRGTYEQYF. In nucleotides, the CDR3 is TGTGCCAGCAGCTTGAAGGGCAGGGGGACCTACGAGCAGTACTTC.

This clone was observed a single time. The rearrangement joins TRBV28 to TRBJ2-1; 7 nucleotides match TRBD2. This CDR3 has 14 amino acids. The V gene's germline CDR1 is MDHEN and CDR2 SYDVKM. J lost 5 bases, V lost 3 bases, and 4 bases had no gene match. The CDR3: CASSFVLADNEQFF. Here the CDR3 DNA reads TGTGCCAGCAGTTTCGTGCTAGCGGACAATGAGCAGTTCTTC. Full variable domain (outside the CDR3, taken from reference TRBV28 and TRBJ2-1): DVKVTQSSRYLVKRTGEKVFLECVQDMDHENMFWYRQDPGLGLRLIYFSYDVKMKEKGDIPEGYSVSREKKERFSLILESASTNQTSMYLCASSFVLADNEQFFGPGTRLTVL.

This rearrangement joins TRBV7-2 to TRBJ2-7; D is unresolved. CDR3 length: 12 amino acids. V was trimmed by 4 bases and J by 3 bases, leaving 7 bases between them. Germline loops: CDR1 SGHTA, CDR2 FQGNSA. The DNA for the CDR3 is TGTGCCAGCAGCTCGACTGGCTACGAGCAGTACTTC. It specifies CASSSTGYEQYF.

CDR3 sequence: CASSPNEIEQFF. CDR3 sequence (DNA): TGTGCCAGCAGCCCTAACGAGATTGAGCAGTTCTTC. This chain links TRBV11-3 with TRBJ2-1, with no clear D. This CDR3 contains 12 residues. The germline V gene encodes CDR1 SGHNT and CDR2 YENEEA. V gave up 5 bases and J gave up 9 bases, with 11 bases separating them. Full variable domain (outside the CDR3, taken from reference TRBV11-3 and TRBJ2-1): EAGVVQSPRYKIIEKKQPVAFWCNPISGHNTLYWYLQNLGQGPELLIRYENEEAVDDSQLPKDRFSAERLKGVDSTLKIQPAELGDSAVYLCASSPNEIEQFFGPGTRLTVL.

This chain joins TRBV15 and TRBJ2-3; D call uncertain. Deletions cut 1 base from V and 0 bases from J, with 5 bases between. This CDR3 contains 14 residues. Germline CDR1 is LNHNV and CDR2 is YYDKDF (reference sequence). CDR3 region: CATSRGESTDTQYF. DNA of the CDR3: TGTGCCACCAGCAGAGGAGAGAGCACAGATACGCAGTATTTT.

The rearrangement links TRBV7-9 to TRBJ1-1; D gene unclear. The V gene lost 2 bases and the J gene lost 5 bases, with 15 bases spanning the gap. The germline gives CDR1 SEHNR, CDR2 FQNEAQ (reference sequence). The CDR3 contains 15 residues. The CDR3 DNA reads TGTGCCAGCAGCTTAAATATCGGTTTTTCAACTGAAGCTTTCTTT. Its protein product is CASSLNIGFSTEAFF. The entire variable domain, with the rest obtained from reference TRBV7-9 and TRBJ1-1, is as follows: DTGVSQNPRHKITKRGQNVTFRCDPISEHNRLYWYRQTLGQGPEFLTYFQNEAQLEKSRLLSDRFSAERPKGSFSTLEIQRTEQGDSAMYLCASSLNIGFSTEAFFGQGTRLTVV.

This sequence joins TRBV7-6 and TRBJ2-7, with a tentative D call TRBD2 (6 bases). The CDR3 consists of 13 residues. Germline assignment: CDR1 SGHVS and CDR2 FNYEAQ. With 4 bases removed from V and 3 bases from J, the gap between germline ends came to 10 bases. The CDR3 DNA reads TGTGCCAGCAGCTGGGACTTACTCTACGAGCAGTACTTC. Protein product: CASSWDLLYEQYF.

The chain carries TRBV19 and TRBJ1-1, with D maybe TRBD1 (5 bases). The CDR3 loop spans 15 amino acids. V lost 4 bases, J lost 1 base, and 13 bases lay in between. CDR1 is LNHDA and CDR2 is SQIVND in the germline V gene (reference sequence). In DNA form, the CDR3 reads TGTGCCAGTAGTACTATCAGGGAAGCGAACACTGAAGCTTTCTTT. This gives the protein CASSTIREANTEAFF.

This clone was seen once. The V gene is TRBV21-1, the J gene TRBJ1-4; TRBD1, the table's D call, was not compared with the DNA. TRBV21-1 counts as a pseudogene. There are 17 residues in the CDR3. CDR3 nucleotides: TGTGCCAGCAGCAAAGTCCTGGGGGCGAGGGTGGTGGAAAAACTGTTTTTT. It specifies CASSKVLGARVVEKLFF.

V and J are TRBV5-1 and TRBJ2-7, with 10 bases identical to TRBD2. With V trimmed by 6 bases and J by 2 bases, 8 bases remained unmatched. This CDR3 is built from 15 residues. Germline CDR1 SGHRS, CDR2 YFSETQ. The CDR3 reads CASKMASGRPYEQYF. CDR3 coding DNA: TGCGCCAGCAAGATGGCTAGCGGGAGACCCTACGAGCAGTACTTC.

V and J are TRBV6-1 and TRBJ2-7; TRBD1 matches 11 bases. J was trimmed by 1 base and V by 5 bases; bases with no gene match: 4. The CDR3 is made up of 15 amino acids. Germline V gene sequence: CDR1 MNHNS, CDR2 SASEGT. The CDR3, as DNA: TGTGCCAGCAGTAGCCGGGACAGGGGGTCCTACGAGCAGTACTTC. Translated: CASSSRDRGSYEQYF.

The DNA of the CDR3 is TGCGCCAGCAGTGAGACCCTAAGCGGGCATGAGCAGTTCTTC. Translated, it gives CASSETLSGHEQFF. This sequence joins TRBV10-1 and TRBJ2-1; perhaps TRBD2 as D (6 bases). Germline loops: CDR1 WNHNN, CDR2 SYGVQD (reference sequence). V shed 2 bases and J shed 8 bases, with 13 bases lying between them. This CDR3 contains 14 residues.